The source of this TCR beta chain is a study of tissue T cells after allogeneic stem cell transplantation. Overall study findings and caveats: Tissue-detected TCR repertoire was only partly captured by blood and spleen T cells. Limitations included a small, clinically heterogeneous cohort and limited sampling depth. Anatomically similar tissues had similar TCR repertoires within each patient.

V lost 4 bases to trimming and J lost 0 bases, with 9 bases between them. The germline CDR1 and CDR2 sequences are SNHLY and FYNGKV (reference sequence). This CDR3 spans 15 amino acids. Method: immunoSEQ multiplex PCR; TCRdb's copy keeps in-frame clones and lacks some. The table lists about 4,900 clones, roughly 45% of them singletons. As regards this clone: Its specificity is not known. The genes and germline here are from mouse. The read ends 1 residue before the CDR3 terminus; that terminus is restored from the germline J gene.

Time point reported: mouse harvest day 14 after allogeneic transplant. Each mouse received 10^7 T-cell-depleted marrow cells plus 10^6 splenic CD5+ T cells by tail vein. This mouse GVHD model was MHC-mismatched B6 to BALB/c, profiled day 7 or 14. Sequencing was performed on gut tissue. The V and J genes are TRBV3 and TRBJ1-4; unclear D gene. The source of this sequence is a female BALB/c mouse given C57BL/6 T cells with graft-versus-host disease after an allogeneic hematopoietic cell transplant. Incomplete CDR3 DNA: TGTGCCAGCAGCTCCCGGGGAATTTCCAACGAAAGATTATTT. Its translation: CASSSRGISNERLF. The full-length CDR3 reads as CASSSRGISNERLFF.